The rows below give T cell receptor beta chains drawn from one sample of a study of identical twins. TCRdb analysed the 5' RACE reads with MiXCR anew, one entry per CDR3 protein. The sample consists of 450,000 or so distinct CDR3 sequences, less than 25% of them appearing once. This same sample was also part of a study on T cells expressing NK-cell markers.

The sample comprised CD4+ T cells sorted from blood. The receptors come from a woman aged 18-29 years in good health. The CDR3 runs from the conserved cysteine through the conserved F or W. A D gene is named only where the DNA matches it firmly. Rows give clone size only sometimes, using once, few, many, or a class for an expanded clone.

clone_size | d_call | j_call | v_call | cdr3_nt | cdr3_aa
few | TRBD2 | TRBJ2-1 | TRBV24-1 | TGTGCCACCAGTGAACCCGGGACTAGCGGTTTGAATGAGCAGTTCTTC | CATSEPGTSGLNEQFF
- | - | TRBJ2-4 | TRBV9 | TGTGCCAGCAGCGTAGGGGAGCAAAACATTCAGTACTTC | CASSVGEQNIQYF
few | - | TRBJ2-3 | TRBV28 | TGTGCCAGCAGTTTGCGCGGGGCCCCATCTGGCACAGATACGCAGTATTTT | CASSLRGAPSGTDTQYF
few | - | TRBJ2-2 | TRBV20-1 | TGCAGTGCTATAGACAGTGGGAACACCGGGGAGCTGTTTTTT | CSAIDSGNTGELFF
many | - | TRBJ1-1 | TRBV29-1 | TGCAGCGTTGTTCGAGGGCAGGGAGAAGCTTTCTTT | CSVVRGQGEAFF
few | TRBD1 | TRBJ2-1 | TRBV12-3/TRBV12-4 | TGTGCCAGCAGTTCCCGGGACCCACAGGGGGGTGAGCAGTTCTTC | CASSSRDPQGGEQFF
- | - | TRBJ1-1 | TRBV12-3/TRBV12-4 | TGTGCCAGCAGTTGGATTGCTGACACTGAAGCTTTCTTT | CASSWIADTEAFF
- | TRBD2 | TRBJ2-1 | TRBV3-1 | TGTGCCAGCAGCCAATCGGGTAGCGGGACCGGGGTTGAGCAGTTCTTC | CASSQSGSGTGVEQFF
few | - | TRBJ2-1 | TRBV4-3 | TGCGCCAGCAGCCAAGAACCCCCTAGCTCCTACAATGAGCAGTTCTTC | CASSQEPPSSYNEQFF
many | TRBD1 | TRBJ2-7 | TRBV12-3/TRBV12-4 | TGTGCCAGCAGTTCGGACAGGGGAGGCGAGCAGTACTTC | CASSSDRGGEQYF
few | TRBD1 | TRBJ1-5 | TRBV6-2/TRBV6-3 | TGTGCCAGCAGTTACCGGACAGGGAAGGATCAGCCCCAGCATTTT | CASSYRTGKDQPQHF
- | TRBD2 | TRBJ2-3 | TRBV5-1 | TGCGCCAGCAGCCGCTCTAGGCAGCGGGGGGGCGAAGATACGCAGTATTTT | CASSRSRQRGGEDTQYF
- | - | TRBJ2-1 | TRBV10-3 | TGTGCCAGCAAAGCGGCCCTTCACAATGAGCAGTTCTTC | CASKAALHNEQFF
- | - | TRBJ2-5 | TRBV5-5 | TGTGCCAGCAGCTTGTATGTAGGGTCGGGGGAGACCCAGTACTTC | CASSLYVGSGETQYF
- | - | TRBJ2-3 | TRBV6-1 | TGTGCCAGCAGTCGAGCGGAATACACAGATACGCAGTATTTT | CASSRAEYTDTQYF
- | - | TRBJ1-5 | TRBV4-3 | TGCGCCAGCAGCCAAGGGAGGAGTGGAGCCCAGCATTTT | CASSQGRSGAQHF
few | TRBD2 | TRBJ2-3 | TRBV20-1 | TGCAGTGCTAGATTTTACGGGGGGGCGCGCGAAATAAGCACAGATACGCAGTATTTT | CSARFYGGAREISTDTQYF
few | - | TRBJ2-7 | TRBV7-2 | TGTGCCAGCAGCTTAGTTGGGGGCGAAAATTCCTACGAGCAGTACTTC | CASSLVGGENSYEQYF
few | - | TRBJ1-1 | TRBV29-1 | TGCAGCGTTGACACCTTTAACACTGAAGCTTTCTTT | CSVDTFNTEAFF
- | - | TRBJ2-3 | TRBV7-9 | TGTGCCAGCAGCTTAGACATCAAGGGCACAGATACGCAGTATTTT | CASSLDIKGTDTQYF
many | TRBD2 | TRBJ2-2 | TRBV12-3/TRBV12-4 | TGTGCCAGCAGTTTAGGGCTAGCGGGGATCTCCGGGGAGCTGTTTTTT | CASSLGLAGISGELFF
- | - | TRBJ2-5 | TRBV10-3 | TGTGCCATCAGTGCTGCCAGAGAGGGGCAAAACCTCGAGACCCAGTACTTC | CAISAAREGQNLETQYF
- | - | TRBJ2-1 | TRBV20-1 | TGCAGTGCTAGAGAGTACAATGAGCAGTTCTTC | CSAREYNEQFF
once | TRBD2 | TRBJ2-1 | TRBV30 | TGTGCCTGGATTGCTAGCGGGTTCGGAGGGGAGCAGTTCTTC | CAWIASGFGGEQFF
- | TRBD1 | TRBJ2-7 | TRBV6-5 | TGTGCCAGCAGTTACCCCGGGACAGGGGTCTACGAGCAGTACTTC | CASSYPGTGVYEQYF